Presented here are 10 T cell receptor beta chains from one specimen sequenced in a study of Graves' ophthalmopathy and Graves' hyperthyroidism. For repertoire sequencing, the TCR beta CDR3 regions were amplified from RNA transcripts. The library came from an HTBI-primed first-round RT-PCR and a second-round multiplex PCR. A single record per CDR3 protein comes from TCRdb applying MiXCR to the multiplex PCR reads. The sample includes 680,000 or so distinct CDR3 sequences, around a fifth of them seen just once. Sequencing was done on a sample of peripheral blood. The receptor set was obtained from a woman under 30 with stable Graves' hyperthyroidism. Some clones in this sample may be carry-over from other donors' samples.

This clonotype was counted at least ten times. This sequence joins TRBV7-3 and TRBJ1-2; the D gene is possibly TRBD1 (5 bases). The CDR3 length is 14 residues. With 2 bases removed from V and 4 bases from J, the gap between germline ends came to 11 bases. The germline gives CDR1 SGHTA, CDR2 FQGTGA. The CDR3 coding sequence is TGTGCCAGCAGCTTACGCAGGGAAGGCTATGGCTACACCTTC. Translating it yields CASSLRREGYGYTF.

DNA for the CDR3: TGCAGTGCGGTGACAGGGAGCGGGGCCAACGTCCTGACTTTC. The encoded protein is CSAVTGSGANVLTF. This chain connects TRBV20-1 to TRBJ2-6; 7 bases fit TRBD1. The CDR3 runs 14 residues. The germline CDR1 and CDR2 sequences are DFQATT and SNEGSKA (reference sequence). V shed 6 bases, J shed 4 bases, and the junction held 6 bases outside the gene matches.

This clonotype was seen a handful of times. The gene calls are TRBV27 and TRBJ2-7; 10 nucleotides agree with TRBD2. The CDR3 length is 16 residues. V lost 2 bases to trimming and J lost 2 bases; unmatched junction nucleotides: 6. Germline-derived CDR1 and CDR2 are MNHEY and SMNVEV (reference sequence). The CDR3 sequence: CASSLRGLAETYEQYF. In DNA form, the CDR3 reads TGTGCCAGCAGTTTAAGAGGACTAGCGGAGACCTACGAGCAGTACTTC.

This clonotype was seen ten or more times. This chain joins TRBV20-1 and TRBJ2-2, with D maybe TRBD1 (6 bases). The germline CDR1 and CDR2 sequences are DFQATT and SNEGSKA (reference sequence). The CDR3 is 12 amino acids. With 6 bases removed from V and 1 base from J, the gap between germline ends came to 6 bases. CDR3 residues: CSAGQNTGELFF. In DNA form, the CDR3 reads TGCAGTGCGGGACAGAACACCGGGGAGCTGTTTTTT.

Worth noting for this clonotype: A much larger clonotype is one base distant, so this may be a read error. The V gene is TRBV11-2, the J gene TRBJ2-7, with D unclear. The CDR3 contains 13 residues. In germline, CDR1 is SGHAT, CDR2 FQNNGV. CDR3 sequence reads: CASSFGQIYEHYF. CDR3 bases: TGTGCCAGCAGCTTTGGGCAGATCTACGAGCACTACTTC.

This clonotype was detected many times. This chain connects TRBV7-6 to TRBJ2-7, with 13 bases fitting TRBD2. The ends lost 1 base at V and 6 bases at J; junction bases unmatched: 12. From germline, CDR1 is SGHVS and CDR2 FNYEAQ. This CDR3 contains 18 residues. The DNA for the CDR3 is TGTGCCAGCAGCTTAGTGTATGGACTAGCGGGGGCGATGGGCGAGCAGTACTTC. Translating it yields CASSLVYGLAGAMGEQYF. Full variable domain (rest looked up from reference TRBV7-6 and TRBJ2-7): GAGVSQSPRYKVTKRGQDVALRCDPISGHVSLYWYRQALGQGPEFLTYFNYEAQQDKSGLPNDRFSAERPEGSISTLTIQRTEQRDSAMYRCASSLVYGLAGAMGEQYFGPGTRLTVT.

The table lists this clonotype with many counts. The chain employs TRBV6-6 and TRBJ2-7; 9 bases agree with TRBD1. The germline V gene encodes CDR1 MNHNY and CDR2 SVGAGI (reference sequence). Trimming removed 7 bases from V and 4 bases from J; junction bases left unmatched: 2. The CDR3 is 12 residues long. The CDR3: CASIDRGYEQYF. As DNA, the CDR3 is TGTGCCAGCATCGACAGGGGGTACGAGCAGTACTTC.

This clonotype has at least ten counts. The V call is TRBV6-1, the J call TRBJ2-6, with 8 bases matching TRBD1. Germline CDR1 MNHNS, CDR2 SASEGT. Unmatched junction bases numbered 6, after V lost 10 bases and J lost 4 bases. The CDR3 extends over 14 amino acids. The CDR3 reads CATQTGAGANVLTF. DNA of the CDR3: TGTGCCACCCAGACAGGGGCGGGGGCCAACGTCCTGACTTTC.

This clonotype was counted ten times or more. The CDR3 protein is CASSKTRDGYTF. CDR3 DNA sequence: TGCGCCAGCAGCAAGACAAGGGATGGCTACACCTTC. V and J are TRBV5-1 and TRBJ1-2; D call uncertain. CDR3 length: 12 residues. The germline V and J ends were trimmed by 4 bases and 6 bases, with 10 bases remaining between them. CDR1 and CDR2 from the germline V gene are SGHRS and YFSETQ.

This clonotype was seen many times. The gene calls are TRBV11-2 and TRBJ1-1, with a weak D call TRBD1 (5 bases). The V and J ends lost 6 bases and 0 bases respectively, with 11 bases between them. This CDR3 contains 14 residues. Germline-derived CDR1 and CDR2 are SGHAT and FQNNGV. The CDR3 sequence: CASSRNRLNTEAFF. CDR3 DNA: TGTGCCAGCAGTAGAAACAGGCTGAACACTGAAGCTTTCTTT.